Listed here are 15 T cell receptor beta chains from one sample, sequenced in a study of shared clonotypes between healthy human individuals. The repertoire was sequenced with immunoSEQ multiplex PCR; TCRdb's copy has only in-frame clones and lacks some. This sample carries about 960,000 clones, more than 75% of them seen once, and the ten largest clones take about 1.5%. The sample taken for sequencing was memory CD4+ T cells sorted from blood. Subset defined: CD45RA-negative fraction. The source of these receptors is a man aged 18 to 29 in good health.

A few counts support this clone. The chain uses TRBV7-2 and TRBJ1-6, with no clear D. The CDR3 loop spans 13 amino acids. Germline assignment: CDR1 SGHTA and CDR2 FQGNSA. V lost 4 bases and J lost 9, with 10 bases in between. The CDR3 loop reads CASSSNVVSPLHF. Written as DNA, the CDR3 is TGTGCCAGCAGCTCGAATGTCGTTTCACCCCTCCACTTT.

This clone was observed once. The V and J genes are TRBV30 and TRBJ2-5; D possibly uses TRBD1 or TRBD2 (7 bases each). Between the trimmed V and J ends, which lost 2 bases and 5 bases, there was a span of 21 bases. Germline lookup yields CDR1 GTSNPN and CDR2 SVGIG (reference sequence). The CDR3 is made up of 16 amino acids. CDR3 sequence reads: CAWSNAGGGPVETQYF. CDR3 coding DNA: TGTGCCTGGAGTAACGCAGGGGGAGGGCCGGTGGAGACCCAGTACTTC.

Of note for this clone: Other DNA sequences of this sample code for an identical CDR3. The chain links TRBV5-1 to TRBJ2-5; D not resolved. There are 12 residues in the CDR3. Germline V CDR1 and CDR2: SGHRS, YFSETQ. The V and J ends lost 4 bases and 2 bases respectively, with 6 bases between them. This CDR3 is CASSPNQETQYF. In DNA form, the CDR3 reads TGCGCCAGCAGCCCGAATCAAGAGACCCAGTACTTC.

The CDR3, as DNA: TGCGCCAGCAGCCAAGGTCAGGGGTCCCGGAGCGCCCAGTACTTC. Translating it yields CASSQGQGSRSAQYF. This rearrangement joins TRBV4-3 to TRBJ2-5; tentative D call: TRBD1 (6 bases). This CDR3 has 15 residues. The germline V gene encodes CDR1 LGHNA and CDR2 YSLEER. Trimming stripped 1 base from V and 9 bases from J, with 18 bases between.

The chain combines TRBV14 with TRBJ1-2, with D possibly being TRBD1 (6 bases). Germline V gives CDR1 SGHDN, CDR2 FVKESK. Deletions cut 5 bases from V and 4 bases from J, with 14 bases between. CDR3 length: 14 residues. The CDR3 loop reads CASSGGGRGYGYTF. The CDR3 DNA is TGTGCCAGCAGCGGAGGGGGGCGCGGCTATGGCTACACCTTC.

The chain combines TRBV30 with TRBJ2-1, with a tentative D call TRBD2 (6 bases). V was pared by 2 bases and J by 6 bases, with 11 bases between. From germline, CDR1 is GTSNPN and CDR2 SVGIG (reference sequence). The CDR3 is 13 residues long. The CDR3 region has the DNA TGTGCCTGGAGTCGAGGGAGGATCAATGAGCAGTTCTTC. Encoded protein: CAWSRGRINEQFF.

V usage is TRBV14 and J usage is TRBJ2-1; 8 bases are shared with TRBD1. V trimming: 4 bases; J trimming: 6 bases; junction bases outside the gene matches: 8. CDR1 SGHDN and CDR2 FVKESK come from the germline V gene. The CDR3 has 15 residues. The CDR3 here is CASSRPDRVRNEQFF. The CDR3 DNA reads as TGTGCCAGCAGCCGGCCGGACAGGGTGCGCAATGAGCAGTTCTTC. Together with reference TRBV14 and TRBJ2-1, the CDR3 gives the full variable domain: EAGVTQFPSHSVIEKGQTVTLRCDPISGHDNLYWYRRVMGKEIKFLLHFVKESKQDESGMPNNRFLAERTGGTYSTLKVQPAELEDSGVYFCASSRPDRVRNEQFFGPGTRLTVL.

This clone was counted a few times. The chain uses TRBV6-1 and TRBJ1-1; 7 nucleotides line up with TRBD1. V lost 6 bases to trimming and J lost 1 base; unmatched junction nucleotides: 5. The CDR3 spans 14 residues. Germline V gene sequence: CDR1 MNHNS, CDR2 SASEGT. Here the CDR3 reads CASRGQVGNTEAFF. The CDR3 DNA reads TGTGCCAGCAGAGGACAGGTGGGGAACACTGAAGCTTTCTTT.

In regard to this clone: Distinct nucleotide sequences in the sample also encode this CDR3. This sequence joins TRBV15 and TRBJ2-7; D is perhaps TRBD2 (6 bases). The CDR3 length is 13 residues. Germline V gives CDR1 LNHNV, CDR2 YYDKDF (reference sequence). The V and J ends lost 0 bases and 4 bases respectively, with 7 bases between them. DNA of the CDR3: TGTGCCACCAGCAGAGAGGGGGGTTACGAGCAGTACTTC. Translation: CATSREGGYEQYF.

A remark on this clone: A much larger clone sits a single nucleotide away, making a read error possible. This chain joins TRBV6-1 and TRBJ2-5; D is ambiguous. This CDR3 comprises 11 residues. The germline V gene has CDR1 MNHNS and CDR2 SASEGT. CDR3 sequence reads: CASNESATQYF. The CDR3 DNA reads as TGTGCCAGCAATGAATCGGCGACCCAGTACTTC.

The sample holds a few counts of this clone. The chain carries TRBV18 and TRBJ1-3; the match to TRBD1 covers 8 bases. The CDR3 has 15 amino acids. The trim removed 3 bases at V and 2 bases at J, leaving 3 bases unmatched. Germline CDR1 KGHSH, CDR2 LQKENI. CDR3 protein: CASSPPGQAGNTIYF. Here the CDR3 DNA reads TGTGCCAGCTCACCTCCGGGACAGGCTGGAAACACCATATATTTT. The complete variable domain, with remaining parts taken from reference TRBV18 and TRBJ1-3, reads NAGVMQNPRHLVRRRGQEARLRCSPMKGHSHVYWYRQLPEEGLKFMVYLQKENIIDESGMPKERFSAEFPKEGPSILRIQQVVRGDSAAYFCASSPPGQAGNTIYFGEGSWLTVV.

The CDR3 DNA reads TGTGCCAGCTCACCACCGGGGAGAACCGGGGAGCTGTTTTTT. It is translated as CASSPPGRTGELFF. The chain joins TRBV18 to TRBJ2-2, with a tentative D call TRBD2 (5 bases). CDR3 length: 14 amino acids. Trimming shortened V by 0 bases and J by 5 bases, and 7 bases separated the two germline ends. Germline CDR1 and CDR2: KGHSH and LQKENI.

The chain is built from TRBV6-5 and TRBJ1-2; D unclear. V was trimmed by 0 bases and J by 3 bases, leaving 8 bases between them. The CDR3 has 14 residues. From germline, CDR1 is MNHEY and CDR2 SVGAGI. CDR3: CASSYSFRDYGYTF. The CDR3 region has the DNA TGTGCCAGCAGTTACTCGTTTCGGGACTATGGCTACACCTTC.

This chain joins TRBV5-6 and TRBJ2-4, with TRBD2 matching 9 bases. The CDR3 contains 17 residues. The V gene end was trimmed by 4 bases and the J gene end by 0 bases; junction bases not matched to a gene: 8. CDR1 SGHDT and CDR2 YYEEEE come from the germline V gene. As DNA, the CDR3 is TGTGCCAGCAGCACGTTGACTAGCGGTCTAGCCAAAAACATTCAGTACTTC. It codes for CASSTLTSGLAKNIQYF. Looking up the rest from reference TRBV5-6 and TRBJ2-4 gives the full variable domain: DAGVTQSPTHLIKTRGQQVTLRCSPKSGHDTVSWYQQALGQGPQFIFQYYEEEERQRGNFPDRFSGHQFPNYSSELNVNALLLGDSALYLCASSTLTSGLAKNIQYFGAGTRLSVL.

This rearrangement joins TRBV6-6 to TRBJ2-1, with 10 positions matching TRBD1. V lost 5 bases, J lost 4 bases, and 5 bases stayed unmatched. The germline V gene has CDR1 MNHNY and CDR2 SVGAGI (reference sequence). This CDR3 is 15 amino acids long. CDR3 in amino acids: CASSGGTGVYNEQFF. For the CDR3, the DNA is TGTGCCAGCAGTGGGGGGACAGGGGTATACAATGAGCAGTTCTTC.